The 20 T cell receptor beta chains below all came from one sample that was sequenced in a study of CD8+CD57+ T cells in acquired aplastic anemia. The study profiled TCR beta VDJ and CDR3 using genomic DNA as template. TCRdb reanalysed the reads using MiXCR and keeps one entry per CDR3 protein. The table lists a few hundred thousand distinct CDR3 sequences, over 25% of them singletons. For sequencing, patients were chosen who had shown expansion of CD8+CD57+ cells by flow cytometry. Sequences were obtained from sorted CD4+, CD8+, or CD8+CD57+ T cells (not recorded which) from PBMCs. The receptors originated from a human donor with aplastic anemia.

This clonotype was found a few times. The V call is TRBV11-2, the J call TRBJ2-7, with D perhaps matching TRBD1 (6 bases). Trimming left V 6 bases short and J 3 bases short, with 21 bases between. CDR3 size: 16 residues. From germline, CDR1 is SGHAT and CDR2 FQNNGV. The CDR3 sequence is CASRRQAQASNYEQYF. In DNA, the CDR3 is TGTGCCAGCAGACGACAGGCTCAAGCATCGAACTACGAGCAGTACTTC.

This clonotype was detected a few times. The chain couples TRBV6-1 to TRBJ2-7; 7 nucleotides agree with TRBD2. J was trimmed by 3 bases and V by 5 bases; bases with no gene match: 7. In germline, CDR1 is MNHNS, CDR2 SASEGT. This CDR3 is 14 amino acids long. The CDR3 reads CASSKGTGGYEQYF. For the CDR3, the DNA is TGTGCCAGCAGTAAAGGGACGGGAGGCTACGAGCAGTACTTC.

This clonotype has a count of ten or more. The rearrangement uses TRBV7-3 and TRBJ2-3; no clear D. The germline V gene encodes CDR1 SGHTA and CDR2 FQGTGA. V lost 4 bases and J lost 5, with 7 bases in between. The CDR3 is 12 residues long. The CDR3 DNA reads TGTGCCAGCAGCTCAAATCGAGATACGCAGTATTTT. This sequence encodes CASSSNRDTQYF.

In its sample, this clonotype was seen a few times. The V and J genes are TRBV19 and TRBJ1-6; D unresolved. The CDR3 length is 12 residues. V lost 6 bases, J lost 9 bases, and 9 bases lay in between. CDR1 is LNHDA and CDR2 is SQIVND in the germline V gene (reference sequence). In nucleotides, the CDR3 is TGTGCCAGTAGAACCGGGCTTTCACCCCTCCACTTT. Protein: CASRTGLSPLHF.

This clonotype has at least ten counts. The chain combines TRBV19 with TRBJ1-1; unclear D gene. This CDR3 region has 13 residues. V dropped 3 bases and J dropped 0 bases, with 5 bases sitting between them. The germline gives CDR1 LNHDA, CDR2 SQIVND (reference sequence). The CDR3 region has the DNA TGTGCCAGTAGTATCCGGGTGAACACTGAAGCTTTCTTT. Its translation is CASSIRVNTEAFF. Supplemented by reference TRBV19 and TRBJ1-1, the full variable domain reads DGGITQSPKYLFRKEGQNVTLSCEQNLNHDAMYWYRQDPGQGLRLIYYSQIVNDFQKGDIAEGYSVSREKKESFPLTVTSAQKNPTAFYLCASSIRVNTEAFFGQGTRLTVV.

The genes are TRBV25-1 and TRBJ2-1; 11 positions match TRBD2. This CDR3 spans 20 amino acids. Germline assignment: CDR1 MGHDK and CDR2 SYGVNS. V lost 5 bases to trimming and J lost 7 bases; unmatched junction nucleotides: 22. This CDR3 is CASSSPGLADPFAGMNEQFF. The CDR3 nucleotides read TGTGCCAGCAGTTCGCCGGGACTAGCGGACCCTTTCGCTGGGATGAATGAGCAGTTCTTC.

This clonotype appeared once. J is TRBJ2-5 and V is TRBV29-1; D gene unclear. From germline, CDR1 is SQVTM and CDR2 ANQGSEA. The CDR3 runs to 12 residues. V was cut by 8 bases and J by 1 base, with 11 bases left in between. The CDR3 loop reads CSLGSSQETQYF. CDR3 nucleotides: TGCAGCCTTGGTTCTTCCCAAGAGACCCAGTACTTC.

This clonotype was seen repeatedly, ten times or more. The chain combines TRBV2 with TRBJ1-2, with TRBD1 as a possible D gene (5 bases). V was clipped by 8 bases and J by 7 bases, with 17 bases between them. Germline CDR1 and CDR2: SNHLY and FYNNEI. The CDR3 consists of 13 residues. Here the CDR3 DNA reads TGTGCCAGCTCTATTACAGGCCAGGGTGGCTACACCTTC. Translation: CASSITGQGGYTF.

The chain recombines TRBV7-6 with TRBJ2-7, with 12 bases fitting TRBD2. The CDR3 is 18 amino acids. Trimming at V came to 0 bases and at J to 4 bases, leaving 10 bases not matched to a gene. CDR1 is SGHVS, CDR2 FNYEAQ, per germline. CDR3 loop: CASSLAYASGGARYEQYF. Here the CDR3 DNA reads TGTGCCAGCAGCTTAGCGTATGCTAGCGGGGGGGCAAGGTACGAGCAGTACTTC.

This clonotype was recorded once. V is TRBV15 and J is TRBJ1-4; 7 bases agree with TRBD1. Germline V gene lookup returns CDR1 LNHNV and CDR2 YYDKDF (reference sequence). The CDR3 totals 12 residues. Trimming at V came to 5 bases and at J to 7 bases, leaving 1 base not matched to a gene. DNA for the CDR3: TGTGCCACCAGCTCAGGGGGTGAAAAACTGTTTTTT. Translation: CATSSGGEKLFF.

This clonotype has a count of ten or more. The V gene is TRBV19, the J gene TRBJ1-2; TRBD1 might be the D (5 bases). Germline V gene lookup returns CDR1 LNHDA and CDR2 SQIVND (reference sequence). The CDR3 is 14 amino acids. V was clipped by 1 base and J by 8 bases, with 14 bases between them. CDR3 in amino acids: CASSIAQGGHGYTF. The CDR3 DNA reads as TGTGCCAGTAGTATAGCCCAGGGAGGTCACGGCTACACCTTC.

This clonotype has a count of ten or more. The V call is TRBV7-8, the J call TRBJ2-5; TRBD1 aligns across 11 bases. The junction had 8 bases not matched to a gene; V was cut back by 5 bases and J by 3 bases. CDR1 SGHVS and CDR2 FQNEAQ come from the germline V gene. The CDR3 spans 16 residues. The chain's CDR3 is CASSLQTGQGEETQYF. CDR3 nucleotide sequence: TGTGCCAGCAGCCTGCAAACGGGACAGGGGGAAGAGACCCAGTACTTC.

This clonotype was counted at least ten times. This sequence joins TRBV7-2 and TRBJ2-7, with 7 bases aligning to TRBD2. The CDR3 spans 15 residues. J lost 3 bases, V lost 5 bases, and 10 bases had no gene match. Germline V gene lookup returns CDR1 SGHTA and CDR2 FQGNSA. CDR3 amino acids: CASSPDERESYEQYF. DNA of the CDR3: TGTGCCAGCAGCCCCGACGAGCGGGAAAGCTACGAGCAGTACTTC.

This clonotype was seen only a few times. In DNA form, the CDR3 reads TGTGCCAGCAGCCAAGACGCTTTTTGGGACACCGGGGAGCTGTTTTTT. Protein sequence: CASSQDAFWDTGELFF. V and J are TRBV14 and TRBJ2-2; no definite D call. V lost 0 bases to trimming and J lost 3 bases, with 11 bases between them. Germline values: CDR1 SGHDN, CDR2 FVKESK. This CDR3 spans 16 amino acids.

This clonotype appeared many times. CDR3 sequence (DNA): TGCAGCGTTGAAGCGGATCAGGGTGGCTATGGCTACACCTTC. Protein product: CSVEADQGGYGYTF. The genes are TRBV29-1 and TRBJ1-2; D possibly corresponds to TRBD1 (5 bases). The CDR3 contains 14 residues. Trimming took off 1 base at V and 4 bases at J, with 13 bases between the two ends. Germline V gene data show CDR1 as SQVTM and CDR2 as ANQGSEA.

The chain combines TRBV5-5 with TRBJ1-2; TRBD1 agrees at 7 bases. This CDR3 region has 14 residues. Germline V gene sequence: CDR1 SGHKS, CDR2 YYEKEE (reference sequence). The J segment lost 14 bases and the V segment lost 0 bases, leaving 13 bases of the junction unmatched. DNA for the CDR3: TGTGCCAGCAGCTTGGTATCCAGGGGGGATTCCGGGACCTTC. Translated, it gives CASSLVSRGDSGTF. The variable domain in full, with the rest retrieved from reference TRBV5-5 and TRBJ1-2, is DAGVTQSPTHLIKTRGQQVTLRCSPISGHKSVSWYQQVLGQGPQFIFQYYEKEERGRGNFPDRFSARQFPNYSSELNVNALLLGDSALYLCASSLVSRGDSGTFGSGTRLTVV.

The V and J genes are TRBV29-1 and TRBJ1-5; perhaps TRBD1 as D (6 bases). Trimming left V 6 bases short and J 8 bases short, with 14 bases between. The CDR3 contains 12 residues. The germline gives CDR1 SQVTM, CDR2 ANQGSEA. The CDR3, as DNA: TGCAGCGTAAGTTCAGGGGACAAGCCCCAGCATTTT. Its translation: CSVSSGDKPQHF.

The chain carries TRBV12-5 and TRBJ2-1; D possibly uses TRBD1 or TRBD2 (6 bases each). The CDR3 sequence is 17 residues long. The V gene lost 4 bases and the J gene lost 12 bases, with 28 bases spanning the gap. Germline CDR1 is LGHNT and CDR2 is FRNRAP. CDR3 bases: TGTGCTAGTGGTTCCCCCCCAGGGGCGGGGAGGCTGGGCGGGCAGTTCTTC. Encoded protein: CASGSPPGAGRLGGQFF.

This clonotype was picked up a small number of times. The chain uses TRBV6-2 or TRBV6-3 and TRBJ1-6; D is possibly TRBD1 (5 bases). The V end lost 6 bases, the J end lost 7 bases, and 16 bases lay between the germline ends. Germline V lookup: CDR1 MNHEY, CDR2 SVGEGT. The CDR3 has 15 amino acids. The CDR3, as DNA: TGTGCCAGCAGGTCGTGGGACGGGGGGAATTCACCCCTCCACTTT. Its translation is CASRSWDGGNSPLHF.

The chain links TRBV10-3 to TRBJ1-6, with D unresolved. This CDR3 is 13 amino acids long. The germline V and J ends were trimmed by 10 bases and 7 bases, with 14 bases remaining between them. Germline V gene lookup returns CDR1 ENHRY and CDR2 SYGVKD. This CDR3 is CANLRVGNSPLHF. CDR3 DNA sequence: TGTGCCAACCTCCGGGTCGGGAATTCACCCCTCCACTTT.